The T cell receptor beta chain described here comes from a study of blood T cell repertoires in COVID-19. Turning to the study itself: There were acute and convalescent COVID-19 samples, and they came from the United States, Italy and Spain. The cDNA or gDNA used as material had been derived from T cells, B-cell-depleted T cells, or PBMCs.

Unmatched junction bases numbered 14, after V lost 1 base and J lost 4 bases. Germline-derived CDR1 and CDR2 are SNHLY and FYNNEI. The CDR3 length is 19 residues. Sequencing was performed with immunoSEQ multiplex PCR; in TCRdb, only in-frame clones are kept and a portion is missing. Of some 130,000 clones detected, roughly four fifths appear once; the ten largest clones hold 8.5% to 10%. V usage is TRBV2 and J usage is TRBJ2-5, with TRBD2 identical over 11 bases. The sequenced sample consisted of peripheral blood. The receptor's source is a man between 40 and 49 years old with active or convalescent COVID-19. CDR3 bases: TGTGCCAGCAGTGAAGTATCCGGTGCTAGCGGGGGGAAACGAGAGACCCAGTACTTC. Protein sequence: CASSEVSGASGGKRETQYF.